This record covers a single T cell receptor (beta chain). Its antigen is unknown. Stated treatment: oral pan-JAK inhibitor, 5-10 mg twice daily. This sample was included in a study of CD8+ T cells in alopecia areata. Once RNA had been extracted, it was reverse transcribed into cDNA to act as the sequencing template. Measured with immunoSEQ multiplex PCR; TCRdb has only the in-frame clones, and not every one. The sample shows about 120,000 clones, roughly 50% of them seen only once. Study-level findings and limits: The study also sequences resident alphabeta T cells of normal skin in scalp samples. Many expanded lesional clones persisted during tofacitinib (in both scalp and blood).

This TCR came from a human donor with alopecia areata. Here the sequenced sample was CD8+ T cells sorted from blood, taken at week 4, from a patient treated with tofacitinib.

The CDR3 protein is CASSQSLHGYTF. The CDR3 DNA sequence: TGTGCCAGCAGCCAATCACTGCATGGCTACACCTTC. The gene calls are TRBV2 and TRBJ1-2; D gene ambiguous. Germline V gives CDR1 SNHLY, CDR2 FYNNEI. The length of the CDR3 is 12 residues. Trimming removed 6 bases at V and 6 bases at J, with 11 bases between.